This TCR beta chain was recovered during a study of shared clonotypes between healthy human individuals. It was at deep level that the assay was run. Replicate PCRs run on unsorted PBMC used 250 to 300 ng DNA, which was approximately 30,000 T cell genomes. Produced via immunoSEQ multiplex PCR; TCRdb's table is partial and in-frame only. Of about 490,000 clones in the sample, 75% to 85% are singletons; the top ten hold 13%. As for this clone: Its matching antigen is unknown.

Germline CDR1 and CDR2: SGHTA and FQGNSA. The CDR3 sequence is 16 residues long. J was trimmed by 0 bases and V by 5 bases; bases with no gene match: 7. Study-wide results and limits: Clonotype sharing among donors likely depends on sequencing depth.

The V gene is TRBV7-2, the J gene TRBJ1-3; 7 nucleotides match TRBD1. The source of this sequence is a woman aged 40 to 50 in good health. Some clones in this sample may be carry-over from other donors' samples. The sample comprised PBMCs. The CDR3 DNA is TGTGCCAGCAGCACCCGGACAGGAAGCTCTGGAAACACCATATATTTT. Translating gives CASSTRTGSSGNTIYF.